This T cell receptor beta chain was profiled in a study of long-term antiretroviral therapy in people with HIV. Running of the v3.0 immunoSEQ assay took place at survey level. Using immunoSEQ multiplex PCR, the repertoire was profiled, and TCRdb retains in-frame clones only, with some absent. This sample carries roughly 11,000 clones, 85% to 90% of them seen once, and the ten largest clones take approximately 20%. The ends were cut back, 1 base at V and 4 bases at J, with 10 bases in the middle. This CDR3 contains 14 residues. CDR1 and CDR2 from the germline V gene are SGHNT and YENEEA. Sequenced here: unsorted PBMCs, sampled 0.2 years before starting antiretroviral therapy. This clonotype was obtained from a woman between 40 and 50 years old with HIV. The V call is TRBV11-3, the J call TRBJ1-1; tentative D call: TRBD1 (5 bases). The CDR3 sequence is CASSLGQGTTEAFF. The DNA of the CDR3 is TGTGCCAGCAGCTTAGGCCAGGGTACCACTGAAGCTTTCTTT.